A single sample gave rise to the 10 T cell receptor beta chains below, sequenced in a study of cytomegalovirus exposure and HLA in healthy donors. PCR amplification relied on 60 Vbeta primers (plus 13 Jbeta primers). Using immunoSEQ multiplex PCR, the repertoire was profiled, and TCRdb retains in-frame clones only, with some absent. The sample lists some 180,000 clones; 70% to 80% were seen once. What was sequenced was PBMCs. These receptors originate from a male donor in good health and CMV-seronegative.

The chain is built from TRBV6-5 and TRBJ1-2; D might be TRBD1 (5 bases). CDR1 is MNHEY, CDR2 SVGAGI, per germline. The CDR3 has 14 amino acids. Deletions cut 5 bases from V and 5 bases from J, with 15 bases between. CDR3 DNA sequence: TGTGCCAGCAGTGTACAGGTGGGAGGATATGGCTACACCTTC. Protein: CASSVQVGGYGYTF.

V is TRBV4-1 and J is TRBJ2-5, with D tentatively TRBD1 (6 bases). Per germline, CDR1 MGHRA and CDR2 YSYEKL. CDR3 length: 16 amino acids. Trimming removed 1 base from V and 1 base from J, with 13 bases in between. The CDR3 DNA follows: TGCGCCAGCAGCCAAGTCCCGACAGGCTTCCAAGAGACCCAGTACTTC. This sequence encodes CASSQVPTGFQETQYF.

This chain links TRBV11-3 with TRBJ2-7; tentative D call: TRBD1 (6 bases). CDR1 SGHNT and CDR2 YENEEA come from the germline V gene. With 4 bases removed from V and 7 bases from J, the gap between germline ends came to 11 bases. CDR3 length equals 12 residues. This CDR3 is CASSSRGGEQYF. Here the CDR3 DNA reads TGTGCCAGCAGCTCCCGAGGGGGTGAGCAGTACTTC.

The chain combines TRBV20-1 with TRBJ2-3; the D gene is possibly TRBD2 (6 bases). This CDR3 is 11 amino acids long. Trimming left V 6 bases short and J 6 bases short, with 10 bases between. CDR1 DFQATT and CDR2 SNEGSKA come from the germline V gene (reference sequence). The CDR3 sequence: CSAGTLDTQYF. The CDR3 DNA follows: TGCAGTGCCGGGACTTTGGATACGCAGTATTTT.

This chain's CDR3 is CASSATSGGTDTQYF. The CDR3 nucleotides read TGTGCCAGCAGTGCGACTAGCGGGGGGACAGATACGCAGTATTTT. The J gene is TRBJ2-3, the V gene TRBV6-1; 13 bases are shared with TRBD2. J lost 3 bases, V lost 4 bases, and 1 base had no gene match. Germline-derived CDR1 and CDR2 are MNHNS and SASEGT. This CDR3 has 15 residues.

This clone was detected a few times. The chain carries TRBV5-8 and TRBJ1-2, with D uncertain. The V end lost 0 bases, the J end lost 2 bases, and 8 bases lay between the germline ends. Per germline, CDR1 SGHTS and CDR2 YDEGEE. CDR3 length: 14 amino acids. The CDR3: CASSLDPGNYGYTF. DNA of the CDR3: TGTGCCAGCAGCTTGGATCCGGGAAACTATGGCTACACCTTC.

The chain couples TRBV4-3 to TRBJ2-1; D may be TRBD1 (5 bases). The CDR3 contains 15 residues. V was cut by 5 bases and J by 7 bases, with 18 bases left in between. CDR1 is LGHNA, CDR2 YSLEER, per germline. The CDR3 bases are TGCGCCAGCAGCGACATAGTAGGGGCTACAAATGAGCAGTTCTTC. Translation gives CASSDIVGATNEQFF.

The chain couples TRBV7-9 to TRBJ1-5; 8 nucleotides agree with TRBD1. J lost 6 bases, V lost 4 bases, and 11 bases had no gene match. Germline-derived CDR1 and CDR2 are SEHNR and FQNEAQ (reference sequence). The CDR3 length is 16 residues. The CDR3 protein is CASSSHRTGSGQPQHF. The CDR3 coding sequence is TGTGCCAGCAGCTCCCACAGGACAGGGTCGGGTCAGCCCCAGCATTTT.

The chain links TRBV9 to TRBJ2-3; 14 bases line up with TRBD2. This CDR3 comprises 17 residues. Germline CDR1 is SGDLS and CDR2 is YYNGEE. The ends lost 4 bases at V and 4 bases at J; junction bases unmatched: 8. CDR3 amino acids: CASSWGGTSGSADTQYF. DNA of the CDR3: TGTGCCAGCAGCTGGGGGGGGACTAGCGGGAGTGCAGATACGCAGTATTTT.

The CDR3 region is CASSSSPQSPALFF. The CDR3 DNA reads as TGTGCCAGCAGCTCCTCCCCACAGAGTCCCGCGCTGTTTTTT. The chain joins TRBV7-6 to TRBJ1-4; D is ambiguous. V lost 4 bases, J lost 14 bases, and 20 bases lay in between. This CDR3 is built from 14 residues. Germline V gene sequence: CDR1 SGHVS, CDR2 FNYEAQ.